The entry below describes one TCR beta chain. The antigen remains undetermined. Profiling relied on immunoSEQ multiplex PCR, and the TCRdb table lists in-frame clones only, not all of them. The sample has about 1.5 million clones, 96% seen once; the top ten hold roughly 1.2%. The data derive from a study of shared clonotypes between healthy human individuals. Whole-study context: The composition of the donors was a couple of women and a few men aged 18 to 49. There were three CD4 naive, three CD4 memory, two CD8 naive and one CD8 memory plates per donor. Study-wide results and caveats: Sampling used blood alone; tissue repertoires probably differ. The naive CD4 repertoires of a few donors were compared, and approximately 4.7% of clonotypes were shared.

Germline V gives CDR1 MNHEY, CDR2 SMNVEV (reference sequence). V lost 5 bases and J lost 7, with 12 bases in between. The CDR3 covers 13 residues. This clonotype was obtained from a man aged 30 to 45 in good health. V is TRBV27 and J is TRBJ1-5, with D unresolved. Sequenced material: naive CD4+ T cells sorted from blood. The subset is: CD45RA+ positively selected. Written as DNA, the CDR3 is TGTGCCAGCAGTCTGCACCGGGGACAGCCCCAGCATTTT. Amino acid sequence: CASSLHRGQPQHF.